The present T cell receptor beta chain was sequenced within a study of PD-1 blockade in classical Hodgkin lymphoma. Study-level background: Intravenous nivolumab at 3 mg/kg was given to patients every 2 weeks.

This CDR3 spans 15 amino acids. V lost 6 bases and J lost 0; bases outside the gene matches: 5. The germline V gene has CDR1 SQVTM and CDR2 ANQGSEA. Regarding time point: cycle 4 day 1 (C4D1), after more than 5 weeks of nivolumab. Each patient's relapse followed autologous stem cell transplantation, and brentuximab vedotin exposure varied. Notes on the study in general: TCR diversity rose significantly by C4D1 in CD4+ but not CD8+ cells. Healthy donors reportedly exceeded newly diagnosed patients in baseline TCR diversity. After ASCT, patients who started nivolumab under 1 year later were excluded.

Profiled with immunoSEQ multiplex PCR; TCRdb holds only in-frame clones, not every one. The profile shows tens of thousands of clones, around 74% of them singletons. Comment on this clone: The antigen is undetermined.

The sequences come from peripheral blood mononuclear cells (PBMCs), collected before the fourth cycle of nivolumab. This receptor was taken from a human donor with classical Hodgkin lymphoma. V is TRBV29-1 and J is TRBJ2-2; 9 bases are a match to TRBD2. For the CDR3, the DNA is TGCAGCGTCGGACTAGCGAGTGCGAACACCGGGGAGCTGTTTTTT. It specifies CSVGLASANTGELFF.